This is a list of T cell receptor beta chains from one sample in a study of cytomegalovirus exposure and HLA in healthy donors. Generated by immunoSEQ multiplex PCR, the TCRdb table keeps only in-frame clones and is missing some. The sample has over 100,000 clones; over 60% are singletons. What was sequenced was PBMCs. The receptors here all came from a female donor in good health and CMV-seronegative. Both conserved end residues are part of each CDR3. The D gene is left open where the match is weak. Rows give clone size only sometimes, using once, few, many, or a class for an expanded clone.

j_call d_call v_call clone_size cdr3_aa cdr3_nt
TRBJ2-3 NA TRBV2 once CASTQARGGSADTQYF TGTGCCAGCACCCAAGCGAGGGGGGGTAGCGCAGATACGCAGTATTTT
TRBJ1-6 TRBD1 TRBV6-4 NA CASRKTGGGPLVSPLHF TGTGCCAGCAGAAAGACAGGGGGCGGGCCGCTTGTATCACCCCTCCACTTT
TRBJ1-1 NA TRBV14 NA CASSQTRAPNTEAFF TGTGCCAGCAGCCAAACCAGGGCCCCCAACACTGAAGCTTTCTTT
TRBJ2-5 NA TRBV18 few CASSPGRTQETQYF TGTGCCAGCTCACCGGGCAGGACTCAAGAGACCCAGTACTTC
TRBJ2-3 NA TRBV4-3 NA CASSQAGGTADTQYF TGCGCCAGCAGCCAAGCTGGGGGGACCGCAGATACGCAGTATTTT
TRBJ2-3 TRBD2 TRBV9 NA CASSGGGAQDTQYF TGTGCCAGCAGCGGCGGGGGGGCACAAGATACGCAGTATTTT
TRBJ2-7 NA TRBV27 few CASSQDVERTYEQYF TGTGCCAGCAGCCAAGATGTAGAGAGAACCTACGAGCAGTACTTC
TRBJ2-3 TRBD2 TRBV4-2 NA CASSHDPLPGLASPFRTDTQYF TGTGCCAGCAGCCACGACCCGCTTCCGGGACTAGCTTCCCCGTTCCGGACAGATACGCAGTATTTT
TRBJ1-2 NA TRBV29-1 NA CSVPNRVPYGYTF TGCAGCGTTCCCAACAGGGTTCCCTATGGCTACACCTTC
TRBJ2-7 NA TRBV19 NA CASSTTGMGEQYF TGTGCCAGTAGTACTACAGGGATGGGCGAGCAGTACTTC
TRBJ1-1 TRBD1 TRBV7-9 NA CASSQDRGGLGAFF TGTGCCAGCAGCCAAGACAGGGGTGGATTGGGAGCTTTCTTT
TRBJ2-7 NA TRBV10-3 NA CASREGGLSYEQYF TGTGCCTCCAGGGAGGGGGGCCTCTCCTACGAGCAGTACTTC
TRBJ1-1 NA TRBV11-2 NA CASSFPRGKNTEAFF TGTGCCAGCAGCTTTCCCCGAGGGAAGAACACTGAAGCTTTCTTT
TRBJ2-5 NA TRBV30 NA CAWSLLGATGETQYF TGTGCCTGGAGTCTATTAGGGGCAACAGGGGAGACCCAGTACTTC
TRBJ2-5 NA TRBV7-2 NA CASSLASVTTTETQYF TGTGCCAGCAGCTTAGCCTCGGTCACTACTACAGAGACCCAGTACTTC
TRBJ2-1 NA TRBV29-1 NA CSAGGQGSVNEQFF TGCAGCGCCGGGGGTCAGGGCTCGGTCAATGAGCAGTTCTTC
TRBJ1-1 NA TRBV28 NA CASSPRGGGITEAFF TGTGCCAGCAGTCCGAGGGGGGGCGGGATCACTGAAGCTTTCTTT
TRBJ1-2 TRBD1 TRBV18 NA CASSRDSSDGYTF TGTGCCAGCTCACGGGACAGCTCGGATGGCTACACCTTC
TRBJ1-6 TRBD1 TRBV25-1 once CASSDHHTGDVSPLHF TGTGCCAGCAGTGACCACCACACAGGGGATGTTTCACCCCTCCACTTT
TRBJ1-1 TRBD1 TRBV4-1 NA CASRRDRGFHTEAFF TGCGCCAGCAGGCGGGACAGGGGGTTTCACACTGAAGCTTTCTTT
TRBJ2-3 NA TRBV11-2 NA CASSLWAGQYTDTQYF TGTGCCAGCAGCTTATGGGCAGGGCAGTACACAGATACGCAGTATTTT
TRBJ1-2 TRBD1 TRBV7-9 NA CASSPGTGWYGYTF TGTGCCAGCAGCCCGGGGACAGGATGGTATGGCTACACCTTC
TRBJ2-5 NA TRBV7-9 NA CASSSFFREQETQYF TGTGCCAGCAGCTCTTTCTTCCGGGAGCAGGAGACCCAGTACTTC
TRBJ2-3 TRBD2 TRBV10-3 few CAISGTSGHTDTQYF TGTGCCATCAGTGGGACTAGCGGACACACAGATACGCAGTATTTT
TRBJ2-1 NA TRBV7-8 NA CASSLERRNSYNEQFF TGTGCCAGCAGCTTAGAGCGGCGGAACTCCTACAATGAGCAGTTCTTC
TRBJ1-6 NA TRBV15 NA CATSVSSNSPLHF TGTGCCACCAGCGTGTCTAGTAATTCACCCCTCCACTTT
TRBJ2-1 TRBD1 TRBV30 NA CAWSVPGQGYNEQFF TGTGCCTGGAGTGTACCGGGACAGGGGTACAATGAGCAGTTCTTC
TRBJ2-7 NA TRBV28 NA CASSFQGRYSYEQYF TGTGCCAGCAGTTTTCAGGGGCGTTATTCCTACGAGCAGTACTTC
TRBJ1-5 TRBD1 TRBV27 few CASSDRGNQPQHF TGTGCCAGCAGCGACAGGGGCAATCAGCCCCAGCATTTT
TRBJ1-2 TRBD1 TRBV5-8 NA CASSTGTGINGYTF TGTGCCAGCAGCACAGGGACAGGGATTAATGGCTACACCTTC
TRBJ2-6 NA TRBV6-1 NA CASSGQVAGANVLTF TGTGCCAGCAGTGGGCAGGTAGCTGGGGCCAACGTCCTGACTTTC
TRBJ2-7 NA TRBV27 few CASRAGYEQYF TGTGCCAGCAGGGCGGGCTACGAGCAGTACTTC
TRBJ2-3 TRBD2 TRBV19 NA CASSTSGGYTDTQYF TGTGCCAGTAGTACTAGCGGGGGTTACACAGATACGCAGTATTTT
TRBJ2-2 TRBD1 TRBV27 NA CASSSTPGQGGLFF TGTGCCAGCAGTTCGACCCCCGGACAGGGGGGGCTGTTTTTT
TRBJ1-5 TRBD1 TRBV7-2 once CASSLQGSGGPPQHF TGTGCCAGCAGCTTACAGGGGTCAGGGGGCCCGCCCCAGCATTTT
TRBJ2-7 TRBD1 TRBV13 NA CASSTAGQGAQEQYF TGTGCCAGCAGCACCGCGGGACAGGGGGCTCAAGAGCAGTACTTC
TRBJ2-1 TRBD1 TRBV30 NA CAWGAGQGVNEQFF TGTGCCTGGGGCGCGGGACAGGGTGTGAATGAGCAGTTCTTC
TRBJ2-3 NA TRBV25-1 NA CASSPITDTQYF TGTGCCAGCAGTCCCATCACAGATACGCAGTATTTT
TRBJ2-1 NA TRBV6-4 NA CASSPDKSYNEQFF TGTGCCAGCAGCCCCGACAAATCCTACAATGAGCAGTTCTTC
TRBJ1-1 NA TRBV18 NA CASSPTLGAEAFF TGTGCCAGCTCACCGACGCTCGGAGCTGAAGCTTTCTTT
TRBJ2-3 TRBD1 TRBV11-2 NA CASSLGGQGGSDTQYF TGTGCCAGCAGCTTAGGCGGACAGGGTGGTTCAGATACGCAGTATTTT
TRBJ2-1 TRBD2 TRBV7-8 NA CASSQSGGVYNEQFF TGTGCCAGCAGCCAAAGCGGGGGGGTCTACAATGAGCAGTTCTTC
TRBJ1-6 NA TRBV9 NA CASSVAGNNSPLHF TGTGCCAGCAGCGTGGCAGGAAATAATTCACCCCTCCACTTT
TRBJ1-1 NA TRBV9 NA CASSVDLGGTEAFF TGTGCCAGCAGCGTAGACTTAGGGGGCACTGAAGCTTTCTTT
TRBJ1-5 NA TRBV2 NA CASREDRTNQPQHF TGTGCCAGCAGGGAAGACAGGACCAATCAGCCCCAGCATTTT
TRBJ2-7 NA TRBV10-3 NA CAIAQALNFEQYF TGTGCCATCGCCCAGGCCCTCAATTTCGAGCAGTACTTC
TRBJ1-2 NA TRBV15 NA CATSRGRPGSTF TGTGCCACCAGCAGGGGAAGACCGGGGAGCACCTTC
TRBJ2-1 TRBD1 TRBV2 NA CASSIGTAYNEQFF TGTGCCAGCAGTATCGGGACAGCTTACAATGAGCAGTTCTTC
TRBJ2-7 NA TRBV29-1 NA CSVTTEIGYEQYF TGCAGCGTTACGACGGAGATTGGGTACGAGCAGTACTTC
TRBJ1-1 NA TRBV5-1 few CASSLSSARATSQGTEAFF TGCGCCAGCAGCTTGAGCTCCGCAAGGGCCACTAGCCAGGGCACTGAAGCTTTCTTT
TRBJ2-5 TRBD2 TRBV4-3 NA CASSQISSGGQETQYF TGCGCCAGCAGCCAAATTTCTAGCGGGGGCCAAGAGACCCAGTACTTC
TRBJ2-7 TRBD1 TRBV7-9 NA CASSLATDRAYEQYF TGTGCCAGCAGCTTAGCAACCGACAGGGCCTACGAGCAGTACTTC
TRBJ1-1 NA TRBV10-3 few CAISREPNTEAFF TGTGCCATCAGTCGGGAACCGAACACTGAAGCTTTCTTT
TRBJ2-7 TRBD1 TRBV5-1 NA CASSSGQGSYEQYF TGCGCCAGCAGCTCGGGACAGGGGTCCTACGAGCAGTACTTC
TRBJ2-3 NA TRBV4-2 NA CASSQGRGGPTQYF TGTGCCAGCAGCCAAGGGAGGGGCGGCCCGACGCAGTATTTT
TRBJ2-6 TRBD1 TRBV10-3 few CAISRQGQAGANVLTF TGTGCCATCAGCAGACAGGGTCAAGCTGGGGCCAACGTCCTGACTTTC
TRBJ2-5 NA TRBV2 NA CASSEKREVFETQYF TGTGCCAGCAGTGAAAAAAGGGAGGTATTCGAGACCCAGTACTTC
TRBJ1-1 TRBD1 TRBV5-4 NA CASSSRDRGDTEAFF TGTGCCAGCAGCTCCCGGGACAGGGGGGACACTGAAGCTTTCTTT
TRBJ1-5 TRBD1 TRBV4-1 NA CASSQDRGGQPQHF TGCGCCAGCAGCCAGGACAGGGGAGGTCAGCCCCAGCATTTT